The rows below give T cell receptor beta chains drawn from one sample of a study of blood T cell repertoires in COVID-19. The assay was immunoSEQ multiplex PCR, and TCRdb's table has in-frame clones only and misses some. The sample contains over 40,000 clones, approximately 92% of which appear only once. Sequenced: peripheral blood. The receptors were gathered from a human donor in a cohort sampled during active COVID-19. Both conserved end residues are part of each CDR3. Fields, in order: clone size, V gene, J gene, D gene, CDR3 DNA, CDR3 protein. D genes are given only for firm matches. A clone size is listed for some rows: how often the clone was seen (once, few, many), or a class if it is expanded.

>-|TRBV5-4|TRBJ2-1|-
TGTGCCAGCATAGGCGGGTTTACCTTGGTGAGCTCCTACAATGAGCAGTTCTTC
CASIGGFTLVSSYNEQFF
>-|TRBV4-3|TRBJ1-6|-
TGCGCCAGCAGCCAAGAACTTAATTCACCCCTCCACTTT
CASSQELNSPLHF
>-|TRBV4-2|TRBJ2-1|TRBD2
TGTGCCAGCAGCCAAGCACTAGCGGGAGCTTACAATGAGCAGTTCTTC
CASSQALAGAYNEQFF
>-|TRBV5-1|TRBJ1-5|-
TGCGCCAGCAGCTTTTCGGGGCAGCCCCAGCATTTT
CASSFSGQPQHF
>-|TRBV30|TRBJ1-2|TRBD1
TGTGCCTGGAGGTTACAGGGGGCGAGCTATGGCTACACCTTC
CAWRLQGASYGYTF
>-|TRBV24-1|TRBJ2-7|-
TGTGCCACCAGTGACGGGTTCGAGCAGTACTTC
CATSDGFEQYF
>-|TRBV28|TRBJ1-1|TRBD1
TGTGCCAGCAGAACAGGGGTCGCTGAAGCTTTCTTT
CASRTGVAEAFF
>-|TRBV6-6|TRBJ2-3|TRBD2
TGTGCCATTCGAGCGGGGCGGATAGATACGCAGTATTTT
CAIRAGRIDTQYF
>-|TRBV24-1|TRBJ1-5|-
TGTGCCACCAGTGATCTAAATCAGCCCCAGCATTTT
CATSDLNQPQHF
>-|TRBV29-1|TRBJ2-7|TRBD1
TGCAGCGTTGAAGGTGTTGGGACAGGGTTGTACGAGCAGTACTTC
CSVEGVGTGLYEQYF
>-|TRBV6-1|TRBJ1-5|-
TGTGCCAGCAGTGAAGCGCTTTCGGGTGGTCAGCCCCAGCATTTT
CASSEALSGGQPQHF
>-|TRBV3-1/TRBV3-2|TRBJ2-1|TRBD2
TGTGCCAGCAGCCAAGACGCTAGCGGGTACAATGAGCAGTTCTTC
CASSQDASGYNEQFF
>-|TRBV6-2/TRBV6-3|TRBJ1-2|TRBD1
TGTGCCAGCAACCCTCGTACAGGGGCCGGCTACACCTTC
CASNPRTGAGYTF
>-|TRBV6-6|TRBJ2-2|-
TGTGCCAGCAGGCTGGACACGAACACCGGGGAGCTGTTTTTT
CASRLDTNTGELFF
>-|TRBV6-5|TRBJ2-1|-
TGTGCCAGCAGTTCCCCAACGACAGGATACAATGAGCAGTTCTTC
CASSSPTTGYNEQFF
>-|TRBV5-5|TRBJ2-7|TRBD1
TGTGCCAGCAGGCGGGACAGGCTCGACGAGCAGTACTTC
CASRRDRLDEQYF
>once|TRBV6-4|TRBJ2-3|-
TGTGCCAGCAGTGACTCAGCATGGCAGGGTCGCGATACGCAGTATTTT
CASSDSAWQGRDTQYF
>-|TRBV18|TRBJ2-2|TRBD1
TGTGCCAGCTCCCTCGGACAGGGTGGCACCGGGGAGCTGTTTTTT
CASSLGQGGTGELFF
>-|TRBV10-3|TRBJ2-1|-
TGTGCCATTCGGGGCGGGACGGCGGGCTACAATGAGCAGTTCTTC
CAIRGGTAGYNEQFF
>-|TRBV27|TRBJ1-2|-
TGTGCCAGCAGTCCCCTCGGGGGCTATGGCTACACCTTC
CASSPLGGYGYTF
>-|TRBV6-4|TRBJ2-7|-
TGTGCCAGCAGTGACTCGAAAATATGCCAGGCCCAACACGAGCAGTACTTC
CASSDSKICQAQHEQYF
>-|TRBV18|TRBJ1-2|TRBD1
TGTGCCAGCTCCCCCGGGACAGACTATGGCTACACCTTC
CASSPGTDYGYTF
>-|TRBV7-2|TRBJ2-5|-
TGTGCCAGCAGCACCGGGAGTGGGGAGACCCAGTACTTC
CASSTGSGETQYF
>once|TRBV18|TRBJ1-2|TRBD1
TGTGCCAGCTCATCGGACAGGCCTTATGGCTACACCTTC
CASSSDRPYGYTF
>-|TRBV6-5|TRBJ1-5|-
TGTGCCAGCAGTTCTCCCGGAGGGCTAAGCAATCAGCCCCAGCATTTT
CASSSPGGLSNQPQHF
>once|TRBV14|TRBJ1-3|-
TGTGCCAGCAGCCAAGAGCGTGCCCGAACCCCCATATATTTT
CASSQERARTPIYF
>-|TRBV9|TRBJ2-7|-
TGTGCCAGCAGCTCCTCCGGGACACCCTCCTACGAGCAGTACTTC
CASSSSGTPSYEQYF
>-|TRBV2|TRBJ1-2|-
TGTGCCAGCAGCCTGGACAGAGCTAACTATGGCTACACCTTC
CASSLDRANYGYTF
>-|TRBV9|TRBJ2-7|-
TGTGCCAGCAGCGTAGAGTTAGGCGGGGCCCCCTACGAGCAGTACTTC
CASSVELGGAPYEQYF
>once|TRBV10-3|TRBJ1-3|-
TGTGCCATCAGCCTCAGTGGAAACACCATATATTTT
CAISLSGNTIYF
>-|TRBV29-1|TRBJ1-5|-
TGCAGCGCCTCACAGGGACCCAATCAGCCCCAGCATTTT
CSASQGPNQPQHF
>-|TRBV28|TRBJ2-1|TRBD2
TGTGCCAGCAGTCCCACTAGCGGGGGCTCCTACAATGAGCAGTTCTTC
CASSPTSGGSYNEQFF
>-|TRBV19|TRBJ1-6|TRBD1
TGTGCCAGTAAAGGGGGCTCCTGGTATAATTCACCCCTCCACTTT
CASKGGSWYNSPLHF
>-|TRBV19|TRBJ2-3|TRBD1
TGTGCCACCGGACAGGGGGCTTGGGATACGCAGTATTTT
CATGQGAWDTQYF
>-|TRBV6-5|TRBJ1-5|TRBD1
TGTGCCAGCAGCTACAGGGGAGGTCAGCCCCAGCATTTT
CASSYRGGQPQHF
>-|TRBV6-5|TRBJ2-7|-
TGTGCCAGCAGTTACCGCCCAGGGATCTACGAGCAGTACTTC
CASSYRPGIYEQYF
>-|TRBV6-5|TRBJ2-5|TRBD2
TGTGCCAGCAGCCCCAATTGGGGGGGCCAAGAGACCCAGTACTTC
CASSPNWGGQETQYF
>-|TRBV25-1|TRBJ2-7|TRBD2
TGTGCCAGCAGTGGATACGGGACTAGCGGGATCGAGCAGTACTTC
CASSGYGTSGIEQYF
>-|TRBV11-2|TRBJ1-1|-
TGTGCCAGCACCTCAGGGGCACAGAACACTGAAGCTTTCTTT
CASTSGAQNTEAFF
>-|TRBV7-2|TRBJ2-2|-
TGTGCCAGCAGGTTGCGGTTCACCGGGGAGCTGTTTTTT
CASRLRFTGELFF
>-|TRBV3-1/TRBV3-2|TRBJ1-1|-
TGTGCCAGCAGCCGGACAGAGAACACTGAAGCTTTCTTT
CASSRTENTEAFF
>-|TRBV6-6|TRBJ2-1|TRBD2
TGTGCCAGCACTCCCCTGGGGACTAGGGATGAGCAGTTCTTC
CASTPLGTRDEQFF